The 2 T cell receptor beta chains presented below share a single source sample, sequenced in a study of OX40 agonist ivuxolimab in advanced cancers. Sequencing used immunoSEQ multiplex PCR; TCRdb keeps in-frame clones, though not all of them. The table records roughly 76,000 clones, approximately 84% of them present only once. Sample: CD4+ or CD8+ T cells sorted from blood, taken in a trial of the OX40 agonist ivuxolimab. The receptor source for this set is an adult with an advanced solid tumor such as melanoma, head and neck, liver or kidney cancer.

This sequence joins TRBV7-6 and TRBJ2-1; D is perhaps TRBD2 (6 bases). The CDR3 loop spans 14 amino acids. The V and J ends lost 3 bases and 4 bases respectively, with 10 bases between them. The germline CDR1 and CDR2 sequences are SGHVS and FNYEAQ. CDR3 amino acids: CASSLGGKYNEQFF. The CDR3 DNA sequence: TGTGCCAGCAGCTTGGGCGGGAAGTACAATGAGCAGTTCTTC.

V gene TRBV25-1 combines with J gene TRBJ2-7; D is ambiguous. V was trimmed by 7 bases and J by 5 bases, leaving 15 bases between them. CDR1 and CDR2 from the germline V gene are MGHDK and SYGVNS. The CDR3 runs 13 residues. The CDR3 DNA reads as TGTGCCAGCAAAGGCCCAAACCCCAACGAGCAGTACTTC. Translation: CASKGPNPNEQYF.